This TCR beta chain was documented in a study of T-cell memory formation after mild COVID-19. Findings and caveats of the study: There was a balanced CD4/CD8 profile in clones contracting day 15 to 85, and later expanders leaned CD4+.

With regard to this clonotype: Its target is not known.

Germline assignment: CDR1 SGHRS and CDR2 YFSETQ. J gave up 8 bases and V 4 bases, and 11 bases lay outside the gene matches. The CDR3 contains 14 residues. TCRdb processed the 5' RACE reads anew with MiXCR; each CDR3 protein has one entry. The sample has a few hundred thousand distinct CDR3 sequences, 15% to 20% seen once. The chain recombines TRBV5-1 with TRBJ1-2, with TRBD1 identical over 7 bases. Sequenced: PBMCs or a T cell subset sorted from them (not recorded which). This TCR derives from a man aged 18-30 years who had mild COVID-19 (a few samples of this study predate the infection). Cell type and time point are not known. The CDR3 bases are TGCGCCAGCAGCCGAACAGGGGCGCAACGGGGCTACACCTTC. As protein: CASSRTGAQRGYTF. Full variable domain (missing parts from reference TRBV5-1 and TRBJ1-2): KAGVTQTPRYLIKTRGQQVTLSCSPISGHRSVSWYQQTPGQGLQFLFEYFSETQRNKGNFPGRFSGRQFSNSRSEMNVSTLELGDSALYLCASSRTGAQRGYTFGSGTRLTVV.